These 19 T cell receptor gamma chains came from one sample sequenced in a study of gamma-delta chains in newborns, infants, children. TCRdb reapplied CATT to the reads. Of under 500 gamma-chain clones listed, roughly two fifths are singletons. Input material: blood. The receptor set was obtained from a child who was a newborn, infant or young child, either healthy, febrile or measles-vaccinated (not recorded which).

Of note for this clone: This may arise from a read error, as a much more abundant clone is one base away. No J gene was named, though the V gene is TRGV8. This CDR3 contains 13 residues. Germline V lookup: CDR1 VENAVY, CDR2 YDSYNSRV. The CDR3 region has the DNA TGTGCCACCTGGGATACCACTGGTTGGTTCAGGATATTT. This gives the protein CATWDTTGWFRIF.

On this clone itself: This may stem from a read error, because a much larger clone lies one nucleotide away. The chain employs TRGV3 and TRGJP1. The J gene, missing from TCRdb, was assigned here through DNA to germline matching. Per the germline V gene, CDR1 is VTNTFY and CDR2 is YDVSTARD (reference sequence). This CDR3 comprises 14 residues. The trim removed 4 bases at V and 4 bases at J, leaving 6 bases unmatched. Here the CDR3 DNA reads TGTGCCACCTGGGATAGTGGCACTGGTTGGTTCAAGATATTT. Amino acids: CATWDSGTGWFKIF.

This clone is labeled large. The V gene is TRGV9, the J gene TRGJP. TCRdb does not report a J gene; here it was assigned by matching the DNA to germline references. Germline CDR1 reads GITISATS; CDR2 reads ISYDGTV (reference sequence). The CDR3 sequence is 16 residues long. J lost 4 bases, V lost 2 bases, and 2 bases had no gene match. The CDR3 DNA sequence: TGTGCCTTGTGGGAGGATCAAGAGTTGGGCAAAAAAATCAAGGTATTT. It encodes CALWEDQELGKKIKVF.

A few counts support this clone. A much larger clonotype is one base distant, so this may be a read error. V usage is TRGV8 and J usage is TRGJP2. CDR1 VENAVY and CDR2 YDSYNSRV come from the germline V gene. This CDR3 region has 14 residues. In DNA form, the CDR3 reads TGTGCCACCTGGACGAAATCGCTTGATCGGATCAAGACGTTT. Protein sequence: CATWTKSLDRIKTF.

In the case of this clone: A much bigger clone sits one base away, suggesting this may be a read error. The chain uses TRGV8 and TRGJP2. The CDR3 totals 12 residues. Germline lookup yields CDR1 VENAVY and CDR2 YDSYNSRV. The CDR3: CATWDSDWIRTF. In DNA form, the CDR3 reads TGTGCCACCTGGGATAGTGATTGGATCAGGACGTTT.

This chain uses TRGV9 with TRGJP. TCRdb gives no J gene; it was assigned here by matching the DNA to germline. The V segment lost 1 base and the J segment 5 bases; nucleotides outside the gene matches: 5. CDR3 length: 17 amino acids. Germline values: CDR1 GITISATS, CDR2 ISYDGTV (reference sequence). CDR3 bases: TGTGCCTTGTGGGAGGTCCAAAAAGAGTTGGGCAAAAAAATCAAGGTATTT. It encodes CALWEVQKELGKKIKVF.

This clone is large (0.1 to 1%) by share. Other DNA sequences in the sample encode the same CDR3. The chain recombines TRGV5 with TRGJP1. TCRdb records no J gene; here it was assigned by comparing the DNA to germline. Germline CDR1 is VINAFY and CDR2 is YDVSNSKD. The ends lost 10 bases at V and 2 bases at J; junction bases unmatched: 7. This CDR3 is built from 13 residues. The CDR3 DNA reads as TGTGCCACGGCTACCACCACTGGTTGGTTCAAGATATTT. Protein product: CATATTTGWFKIF.

This clone occurred a few times. The rearrangement links TRGV9 to TRGJP. Matching the DNA to germline supplied the J gene, which TCRdb does not give. The V segment lost 1 base and the J segment 6 bases; nucleotides outside the gene matches: 3. CDR1 and CDR2 from the germline V gene are GITISATS and ISYDGTV (reference sequence). The CDR3 spans 16 residues. The CDR3 sequence is CALWEVSELGKKIKVF. The CDR3, as DNA: TGTGCCTTGTGGGAGGTATCAGAGTTGGGCAAAAAAATCAAGGTATTT.

On this clone itself: Being one base from a much bigger clone, this may be a read error. The chain uses TRGV9 and TRGJP. TCRdb supplies no J gene; here it was assigned by aligning the nucleotide sequence to germline. Germline V gene lookup returns CDR1 GITISATS and CDR2 ISYDGTV (reference sequence). This CDR3 contains 13 residues. In DNA, the CDR3 is TGTGCCTTGTGGGAGTTGGACAAAAAAATCAAGGTATTT. Its translation is CALWELDKKIKVF.

This clone appeared once. With a much larger clone just one base away, this may be a read error. CDR3 region: CATWDRGTGGFKIF. The CDR3 DNA reads TGTGCCACCTGGGATAGAGGCACTGGTGGGTTCAAGATATTT. V and J are TRGV3 and TRGJP1. TCRdb does not report a J gene; here it was assigned by matching the DNA to germline references. The CDR3 contains 14 residues. The germline V gene encodes CDR1 VTNTFY and CDR2 YDVSTARD (reference sequence).

By share, this clone counts as large. The chain couples TRGV8 to TRGJP2. This CDR3 is built from 14 residues. Unmatched junction bases numbered 11, after V lost 6 bases and J lost 7 bases. From germline, CDR1 is VENAVY and CDR2 YDSYNSRV. CDR3 DNA sequence: TGTGCCACCTGGACGAAATCGCTTGATTGGATCAAGACGTTT. As protein: CATWTKSLDWIKTF.

Remarks on this clone: It may be a read error: a sequence one base away is much more abundant. The chain combines TRGV9 with TRGJP. No J gene is reported in TCRdb; it was inferred here by comparing the DNA with germline. CDR3 size: 17 residues. J lost 7 bases, V lost 0 bases, and 6 bases had no gene match. From germline, CDR1 is GITISATS and CDR2 ISYDGTV (reference sequence). Written as DNA, the CDR3 is TGTGCCTTGTGGGAGGTGCGTCGGGAGTTGGGCAAAAAAATCAAGGTATTT. Its translation: CALWEVRRELGKKIKVF.

With regard to this clone: A much larger clone differs by one base, so this may be a read error. The chain links TRGV4 to TRGJ1 or TRGJ2. The J gene is not listed in TCRdb, so it was assigned here from a DNA match to germline. This CDR3 has 13 amino acids. J was trimmed by 3 bases and V by 2 bases; bases with no gene match: 4. Germline V gene data show CDR1 as EGSTGY and CDR2 as YDSYTSSV. The CDR3 DNA sequence: TGTGCCACCTGGGATGAGAGTTATTATAAGAAACTCTTT. This sequence encodes CATWDESYYKKLF.

Comment on this clone: A much larger clone differs by one base, so this may be a read error. The identical CDR3 is also encoded by other nucleotide sequences in the sample. No J gene call was made, and the V gene is TRGV5. The length of the CDR3 is 13 residues. CDR1 is VINAFY, CDR2 YDVSNSKD, per germline. This chain's CDR3 is CATATTTGWFKIF. The CDR3 coding sequence is TGTGCCACGGCTACCACCACTGGTTGGTTCAAAATATTT.

Comment on this clone: This could be a read error, since a much larger clone is one nucleotide away. Other DNA sequences in the sample encode the same CDR3. The V gene was identified as TRGV9, while no J gene was called. This CDR3 is 12 amino acids long. Germline V CDR1 and CDR2: GITISATS, ISYDGTV (reference sequence). CDR3 protein: CALWEVGYKKLF. CDR3 DNA sequence: TGTGCCTTGTGGGAGGTGGGTTATAAGAAACTATTT.

By share, this clone ranks as large (0.1 to 1%). V is TRGV9 and J is TRGJP. The CDR3 is made up of 16 amino acids. The trim removed 4 bases at V and 8 bases at J, leaving 8 bases unmatched. CDR1 is GITISATS and CDR2 is ISYDGTV in the germline V gene (reference sequence). CDR3 sequence: CALWDPPQLGKKIKVF. CDR3 DNA sequence: TGTGCCTTGTGGGACCCCCCACAGTTGGGCAAAAAAATCAAGGTATTT.

Concerning this clone itself: The sample carries other DNA sequences with the same CDR3. The V gene call reads TRGV9; no J gene was called. CDR3 length: 18 amino acids. From germline, CDR1 is GITISATS and CDR2 ISYDGTV (reference sequence). The CDR3 here is CALWEVHEGEVGKKIKVF. The CDR3 coding sequence is TGTGCCTTGTGGGAGGTGCACGAGGGAGAGGTGGGCAAAAAAATAAAGGTCTTT.

By proportion, this clone is large. With a far larger clone one base away, a read error is the likely cause. Other nucleotide sequences from this sample produce the same CDR3. The V call is TRGV9, the J call TRGJP. Germline lookup yields CDR1 GITISATS and CDR2 ISYDGTV (reference sequence). V gave up 2 bases and J gave up 3 bases; unmatched junction bases: 1. This CDR3 has 16 residues. The CDR3 DNA reads TGTGCCTTGTGGGAGGCGCAAGAGTTGGGCAAAAAAATCAAGGTATTT. It yields the protein CALWEAQELGKKIKVF.

With respect to this clone: A much bigger clone sits one base away, suggesting this may be a read error. The genes are TRGV8 and TRGJP2. This CDR3 region has 13 residues. Germline lookup yields CDR1 VENAVY and CDR2 YDSYNSRV. DNA for the CDR3: TGTGCCACCTGGCCTCGTAGTGATTTGATCAAGACGTTT. It specifies CATWPRSDLIKTF.